This T cell receptor beta chain was documented in a study of blood T cell repertoires in COVID-19. Clones were sequenced by immunoSEQ multiplex PCR, and TCRdb holds only the in-frame ones, with some missing. The sample holds fewer than 150,000 clones, about 84% seen once. Deletions cut 5 bases from V and 2 bases from J, with 12 bases between. This CDR3 contains 14 residues. In germline, CDR1 is MNHEY, CDR2 SVGAGI. The source of this sequence is a human donor in a cohort sampled during active COVID-19. This chain uses TRBV6-5 with TRBJ2-5, with a tentative D call TRBD1 (5 bases). The sample taken for sequencing was peripheral blood. The CDR3 reads CASSRRTYQETQYF. CDR3 DNA: TGTGCCAGCAGTCGACGGACATATCAAGAGACCCAGTACTTC.